This T cell receptor (beta chain) is from a study of OX40 agonist ivuxolimab in advanced cancers. V was trimmed by 6 bases and J by 0 bases, leaving 12 bases between them. Germline CDR1 reads KGHSH; CDR2 reads LQKENI. This CDR3 comprises 15 residues. The study, taken as a whole, reports: By week 6 at 0.1 to 3.0 mg/kg, blood CD4+ and CD8+ T cells had expanded clonally.

Of note for this clone: Its antigen is currently unknown.

The repertoire was sequenced with immunoSEQ multiplex PCR; TCRdb's copy has only in-frame clones and lacks some. Among tens of thousands of clones listed, 70% to 90% were seen once. The clonotype comes from an adult with an advanced solid tumor such as melanoma, head and neck, liver or kidney cancer. Material: CD4+ or CD8+ T cells sorted from blood, obtained in a trial of the OX40 agonist ivuxolimab. The genes are TRBV18 and TRBJ2-1; weak D call: TRBD2 (5 bases). The CDR3 here is CASSLGGSSYNEQFF. In DNA form, the CDR3 reads TGTGCCAGCTCCCTAGGAGGATCCTCCTACAATGAGCAGTTCTTC.